This T cell receptor (beta chain) appears in the sequencing data of a study of blood T cells in healthy people across ages. Combining a sample-barcoded 5' primer with a J-beta primer mix, a second PCR ran for about 6 to 11 cycles. TCRdb called the 5' RACE reads again in MiXCR, with one record for every CDR3 protein. The repertoire holds under 1,100,000 distinct CDR3 sequences, with under 30% as singletons. CDR1 and CDR2 (germline): MNHNS, SASEGT. This CDR3 has 15 amino acids. The trim removed 5 bases at V and 0 bases at J, leaving 4 bases unmatched. This sample was also put to use in a study of T cells of mothers and their children. That paper states: Researchers report slightly higher, though non-significant, overlap in related mother-child pairs than in unrelated pairs.

This receptor was taken from a girl aged 2 to 10 in good health. The chain has TRBV6-1 and TRBJ1-3; TRBD1 matches 7 bases. The sample was blood. CDR3 sequence (DNA): TGTGCCAGCAGTCAAGACAGGGCCTCTGGAAACACCATATATTTT. It encodes CASSQDRASGNTIYF.